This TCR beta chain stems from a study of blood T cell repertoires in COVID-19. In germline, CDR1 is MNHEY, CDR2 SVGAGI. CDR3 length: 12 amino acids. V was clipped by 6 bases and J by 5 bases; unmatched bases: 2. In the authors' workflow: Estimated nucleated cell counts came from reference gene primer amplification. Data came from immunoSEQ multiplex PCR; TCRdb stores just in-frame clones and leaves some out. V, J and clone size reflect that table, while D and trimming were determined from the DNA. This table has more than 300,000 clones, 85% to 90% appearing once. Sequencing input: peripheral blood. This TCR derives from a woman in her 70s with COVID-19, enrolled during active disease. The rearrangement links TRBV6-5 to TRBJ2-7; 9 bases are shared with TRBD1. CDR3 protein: CASRTGGDEQYF. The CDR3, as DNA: TGTGCCAGCAGGACAGGGGGGGACGAGCAGTACTTC.